The 18 T cell receptor beta chains in this list originate from one sample, sequenced in a study of identical twins. TCRdb reanalysed the 5' RACE reads using MiXCR and keeps one entry per CDR3 protein. The repertoire holds about 240,000 distinct CDR3 sequences, with about 12% as singletons. This sample was also put to use in a study of yellow fever vaccine responses in identical twins.

Sequenced: memory (CD45RO+) T cells sorted from blood. The receptors were gathered from a woman aged 18-30 years in good health.

Concerning this clonotype itself: One junction end disagrees with the germline gene, perhaps due to a read error. The chain carries TRBV20-1 and TRBJ2-7, with TRBD1 identical over 7 bases. CDR1 is DFQATT and CDR2 is SNEGSKA in the germline V gene (reference sequence). This CDR3 comprises 16 residues. CDR3 DNA: TGCAGTGCTAGGGATCCTAAGACAGGGAGCACCTACGAGCAGAACTTC. It is translated as CSARDPKTGSTYEQNF.

Note on this clonotype: The junction departs from germline at one end; a sequencing error may be responsible. The chain uses TRBV5-6 and TRBJ2-1, with unresolved D. Germline-derived CDR1 and CDR2 are SGHDT and YYEEEE. CDR3 length: 15 amino acids. The CDR3 reads CASGLLREAWNEQFF. CDR3 bases: TGTGCCAGCGGCTTGCTCCGCGAAGCGTGGAATGAGCAGTTCTTC. The entire variable domain, with the rest obtained from reference TRBV5-6 and TRBJ2-1, is as follows: DAGVTQSPTHLIKTRGQQVTLRCSPKSGHDTVSWYQQALGQGPQFIFQYYEEEERQRGNFPDRFSGHQFPNYSSELNVNALLLGDSALYLCASGLLREAWNEQFFGPGTRLTVL.

V usage is TRBV7-2 and J usage is TRBJ2-2, with D tentatively TRBD2 (7 bases). Germline-derived CDR1 and CDR2 are SGHTA and FQGNSA. The CDR3 length is 15 residues. The ends were cut back, 5 bases at V and 3 bases at J, with 13 bases in the middle. The chain's CDR3 is CASSPWGGDTGELFF. In DNA form, the CDR3 reads TGTGCCAGCAGCCCCTGGGGGGGCGACACCGGGGAGCTGTTTTTT.

This clonotype has a handful of counts. The chain has TRBV4-1 and TRBJ2-5; the D gene is possibly TRBD1 (6 bases). The CDR3 has 14 amino acids. Trimming removed 0 bases from V and 2 bases from J, with 7 bases in between. Germline V gene sequence: CDR1 MGHRA, CDR2 YSYEKL. The CDR3 region is CASSQDTGQETQYF. The CDR3 coding sequence is TGCGCCAGCAGCCAAGATACAGGGCAAGAGACCCAGTACTTC.

This clonotype occurred many times. The CDR3 here is CASSLAGLATEQFF. CDR3 nucleotide sequence: TGTGCCAGCAGTTTGGCCGGACTAGCGACCGAGCAGTTCTTC. V is TRBV28 and J is TRBJ2-1; 9 bases are shared with TRBD2. V was pared by 3 bases and J by 10 bases, with 7 bases of the junction left unmatched. The CDR3 runs to 14 residues. Germline V gene data show CDR1 as MDHEN and CDR2 as SYDVKM.

The CDR3 is CASSQDGAGDQPQHF. The CDR3 region has the DNA TGTGCCAGCAGCCAAGATGGGGCAGGGGACCAGCCCCAGCATTTT. The rearrangement uses TRBV4-2 and TRBJ1-5; weak D call: TRBD1 (6 bases). There are 15 residues in the CDR3. V lost 0 bases, J lost 7 bases, and 13 bases lay in between. CDR1 and CDR2 (germline): LGHNA, YNFKEQ.

This sequence joins TRBV9 and TRBJ2-7; D may be TRBD2 (6 bases). This CDR3 is built from 16 residues. The germline V gene has CDR1 SGDLS and CDR2 YYNGEE. V was trimmed by 4 bases and J by 0 bases, leaving 17 bases between them. Here the CDR3 DNA reads TGTGCCAGCAGCCCCGGGAGAACCGGGAGCTCCTACGAGCAGTACTTC. Translated, it gives CASSPGRTGSSYEQYF. Full variable domain (remainder filled in from reference TRBV9 and TRBJ2-7): DSGVTQTPKHLITATGQRVTLRCSPRSGDLSVYWYQQSLDQGLQFLIQYYNGEERAKGNILERFSAQQFPDLHSELNLSSLELGDSALYFCASSPGRTGSSYEQYFGPGTRLTVT.

The chain is built from TRBV5-6 and TRBJ2-1, with D tentatively TRBD1 or TRBD2 (5 bases each). Trimming took 3 bases from V and 2 from J, leaving 15 bases between them. This CDR3 is built from 16 residues. Germline CDR1 SGHDT, CDR2 YYEEEE. CDR3 loop: CASSSIRDRTYNEQFF. The CDR3 nucleotides are TGTGCCAGCAGCTCCATCCGGGACCGAACCTACAATGAGCAGTTCTTC.

This clonotype was seen repeatedly, ten times or more. The CDR3 region is CSAKERTANTGELFF. As DNA, the CDR3 is TGCAGTGCTAAGGAGAGGACTGCGAACACCGGGGAGCTGTTTTTT. The V and J genes are TRBV20-1 and TRBJ2-2, with D perhaps matching TRBD2 (5 bases). This CDR3 spans 15 amino acids. V lost 4 bases, J lost 0 bases, and 12 bases lay in between. Germline V lookup: CDR1 DFQATT, CDR2 SNEGSKA (reference sequence).

This clonotype was observed many times. The CDR3 here is CASTLRQESQPQHF. CDR3 bases: TGTGCCAGCACCTTACGACAGGAGAGTCAGCCCCAGCATTTT. The chain combines TRBV6-1 with TRBJ1-5; a possible D gene is TRBD1 (6 bases). The CDR3 spans 14 residues. Germline values: CDR1 MNHNS, CDR2 SASEGT. Between the trimmed V and J ends, which lost 7 bases and 6 bases, there was a span of 16 bases.

This clonotype was seen at least ten times. The CDR3 spells CSARPPSGSGNEQYF. CDR3 DNA sequence: TGCAGTGCTAGGCCCCCTAGCGGGAGTGGGAACGAGCAGTACTTC. This chain links TRBV20-1 with TRBJ2-7, with TRBD2 matching over 10 bases. From germline, CDR1 is DFQATT and CDR2 SNEGSKA (reference sequence). The CDR3 loop spans 15 amino acids. After removal of 3 bases from V and 5 bases from J, the junction contained 10 bases not matched to a gene.

In this sample, this clonotype turned up a few times. The chain joins TRBV12-3 or TRBV12-4 to TRBJ2-3; 8 nucleotides align to TRBD1. CDR3 length equals 17 residues. V trimming: 3 bases; J trimming: 4 bases; junction bases outside the gene matches: 12. The CDR3 DNA reads as TGTGCCAGCAGTTTTGGAGGACAGGGCATAGTTTCAGATACGCAGTATTTT. This encodes CASSFGGQGIVSDTQYF.

V and J are TRBV4-2 and TRBJ2-2; D may be TRBD2 (6 bases). Germline V gives CDR1 LGHNA, CDR2 YNFKEQ. V was pared by 1 base and J by 2 bases, with 11 bases between. The CDR3 contains 16 residues. CDR3 residues: CASSQVAGRNTGELFF. CDR3 nucleotide sequence: TGTGCCAGCAGCCAAGTTGCGGGACGAAACACCGGGGAGCTGTTTTTT.

The chain couples TRBV11-1 to TRBJ1-2, with no clear D. The CDR3 length is 13 residues. Trimming left V 5 bases short and J 6 bases short, with 13 bases between. CDR1 and CDR2 (germline): SGHAT, FQDESV (reference sequence). The CDR3 DNA is TGTGCCAGCAGCCCATACTCGTCGGATGGCTACACCTTC. This gives the protein CASSPYSSDGYTF. The variable domain in full, completed from reference TRBV11-1 and TRBJ1-2, reads EAEVAQSPRYKITEKSQAVAFWCDPISGHATLYWYRQILGQGPELLVQFQDESVVDDSQLPKDRFSAERLKGVDSTLKIQPAELGDSAMYLCASSPYSSDGYTFGSGTRLTVV.

This clonotype occurred a few times. The chain employs TRBV19 and TRBJ2-7; D is undetermined. The CDR3 extends over 14 amino acids. Trimming shortened V by 6 bases and J by 2 bases, and 14 bases separated the two germline ends. Germline assignment: CDR1 LNHDA and CDR2 SQIVND (reference sequence). The CDR3 loop reads CASRNVDGTYEQYF. CDR3 DNA: TGTGCCAGTAGGAACGTAGACGGAACCTACGAGCAGTACTTC.

This clonotype was picked up a small number of times. In DNA, the CDR3 is TGTGCCAGCACCACCCGATTTGGGGAAGATACGCAGTATTTT. It encodes CASTTRFGEDTQYF. The V and J genes are TRBV13 and TRBJ2-3; D is undetermined. The CDR3 extends over 14 amino acids. V lost 7 bases, J lost 5 bases, and 16 bases lay in between. Germline values: CDR1 PRHDT, CDR2 FYEKMQ (reference sequence).

The sample holds a few counts of this clonotype. The chain has TRBV5-4 and TRBJ2-1; tentatively, D is TRBD1 (6 bases). Trimming stripped 4 bases from V and 1 base from J, with 12 bases between. Per the germline V gene, CDR1 is SGHNT and CDR2 is YYREEE (reference sequence). This CDR3 spans 15 amino acids. CDR3 sequence: CASSRPGTSYNEQFF. In DNA, the CDR3 is TGTGCCAGCAGCCGTCCCGGGACATCCTACAATGAGCAGTTCTTC.

There are a few counts of this clonotype. V and J are TRBV12-3 or TRBV12-4 and TRBJ2-1; either TRBD1 or TRBD2 may supply D (5 bases each). V was clipped by 6 bases and J by 8 bases, with 14 bases between them. This CDR3 is built from 13 residues. The CDR3 nucleotides are TGTGCCAGCAGCATCTCTAGGGACGATGAGCAGTTCTTC. It is translated as CASSISRDDEQFF.